The 15 T cell receptor beta chains below come from one sample, sequenced in a study of shared clonotypes between healthy human individuals. Measured with immunoSEQ multiplex PCR; TCRdb has only the in-frame clones, and not every one. The table records roughly 1,600,000 clones, less than 99% of them present only once. Sequencing used naive CD4+ T cells sorted from blood. The subset: CD45RA+ positively selected. The receptor set was obtained from a man aged 25 to 40 in good health.

The chain couples TRBV11-2 to TRBJ2-7; 8 positions agree with TRBD1. The CDR3 has 16 residues. In germline, CDR1 is SGHAT, CDR2 FQNNGV. Trimming took 3 bases from V and 3 from J; bases not matched to a gene: 10. The CDR3 reads CASSLAGAGGFYEQYF. As DNA, the CDR3 is TGTGCCAGCAGCTTGGCCGGCGCAGGGGGCTTCTACGAGCAGTACTTC.

The count of this clone is one. The gene calls are TRBV14 and TRBJ2-7; D is tentatively TRBD1 or TRBD2 (5 bases each). V was shortened by 7 bases and J by 0 bases, with 13 bases between the two germline ends. The CDR3 contains 14 residues. The germline CDR1 and CDR2 sequences are SGHDN and FVKESK. The CDR3 reads CASMGETFSYEQYF. In nucleotides, the CDR3 is TGTGCCAGCATGGGGGAGACCTTCTCCTACGAGCAGTACTTC.

The chain uses TRBV4-1 and TRBJ2-3, with TRBD2 identical over 10 bases. The CDR3 totals 15 residues. CDR1 and CDR2 from the germline V gene are MGHRA and YSYEKL. Germline trimming cut 0 bases from V and 11 bases from J; bases unmatched to any gene: 8. CDR3 in DNA: TGCGCCAGCAGCCAAGAGGCTAGCGGGAGACTTTGGCAGTATTTT. It yields the protein CASSQEASGRLWQYF.

Comment on this clone: This CDR3 is also generated by other DNA sequences in the sample. The chain combines TRBV28 with TRBJ1-2; 9 bases are a match to TRBD1. CDR1 is MDHEN and CDR2 is SYDVKM in the germline V gene. The J segment lost 8 bases and the V segment lost 3 bases, leaving 4 bases of the junction unmatched. The CDR3 totals 13 residues. The CDR3 region is CASSLGQGGGYTF. CDR3 in DNA: TGTGCCAGCAGTTTGGGACAGGGAGGCGGCTACACCTTC.

The rearrangement links TRBV7-9 to TRBJ2-2, with 8 bases fitting TRBD2. CDR1 SEHNR and CDR2 FQNEAQ come from the germline V gene (reference sequence). Unmatched junction bases numbered 7, after V lost 5 bases and J lost 5 bases. This CDR3 spans 15 amino acids. The CDR3 DNA reads TGTGCCAGCAGCCCGTGGGCTAGCGGGACCGGGGAGCTGTTTTTT. Translation: CASSPWASGTGELFF. The entire variable domain, with the rest obtained from reference TRBV7-9 and TRBJ2-2, is as follows: DTGVSQNPRHKITKRGQNVTFRCDPISEHNRLYWYRQTLGQGPEFLTYFQNEAQLEKSRLLSDRFSAERPKGSFSTLEIQRTEQGDSAMYLCASSPWASGTGELFFGEGSRLTVL.

V usage is TRBV7-9 and J usage is TRBJ1-4, with TRBD1 matching over 9 bases. With 6 bases clipped from V and 7 bases from J, the junction kept 6 bases outside the gene matches. This CDR3 is 14 amino acids long. The germline V gene has CDR1 SEHNR and CDR2 FQNEAQ (reference sequence). Written as DNA, the CDR3 is TGTGCCAGCAGTTGGGGACAGGGAATTGAAAAACTGTTTTTT. As protein: CASSWGQGIEKLFF.

This chain links TRBV2 with TRBJ1-3; D gene uncertain. Germline V gives CDR1 SNHLY, CDR2 FYNNEI. The V end lost 3 bases, the J end lost 1 base, and 7 bases lay between the germline ends. The CDR3 sequence is 14 residues long. The CDR3 region is CASSEVISGNTIYF. The DNA for the CDR3 is TGTGCCAGCAGTGAGGTGATATCTGGAAACACCATATATTTT.

V gene TRBV29-1 combines with J gene TRBJ2-3; 10 nucleotides agree with TRBD1. Germline V gene sequence: CDR1 SQVTM, CDR2 ANQGSEA. V dropped 7 bases and J dropped 1; count of bases not matched to a gene: 5. This CDR3 has 14 amino acids. The CDR3 region is CSGGQGLGTDTQYF. The CDR3 coding sequence is TGCAGCGGGGGACAGGGGCTTGGCACAGATACGCAGTATTTT.

The chain carries TRBV27 and TRBJ2-1; 12 bases are shared with TRBD2. This CDR3 contains 20 residues. With V trimmed by 0 bases and J by 0 bases, 9 bases remained unmatched. Germline CDR1 MNHEY, CDR2 SMNVEV (reference sequence). In DNA, the CDR3 is TGTGCCAGCAGTTTATCCCGGGGGACTAGCGGGCCGTTCTCCTACAATGAGCAGTTCTTC. Protein: CASSLSRGTSGPFSYNEQFF.

V is TRBV27 and J is TRBJ2-1, with 7 bases matching TRBD2. CDR3 length: 16 residues. Trimming at V came to 3 bases and at J to 0 bases, leaving 5 bases not matched to a gene. Germline CDR1 and CDR2: MNHEY and SMNVEV (reference sequence). CDR3: CASSLLRLASYNEQFF. For the CDR3, the DNA is TGTGCCAGCAGTTTGCTAAGACTAGCCTCCTACAATGAGCAGTTCTTC.

The chain combines TRBV29-1 with TRBJ2-2; D unresolved. The CDR3 is 12 residues long. V was shortened by 5 bases and J by 4 bases, with 8 bases between the two germline ends. Germline V gene lookup returns CDR1 SQVTM and CDR2 ANQGSEA. The CDR3 DNA sequence: TGCAGCGTTAGGTGGGGCACCGGGGAGCTGTTTTTT. This sequence encodes CSVRWGTGELFF.

This chain uses TRBV29-1 with TRBJ2-2; D is ambiguous. The CDR3 has 13 amino acids. Germline CDR1 reads SQVTM; CDR2 reads ANQGSEA. V was shortened by 4 bases and J by 6 bases, with 12 bases between the two germline ends. CDR3 in amino acids: CSVGALPAGELFF. CDR3 nucleotides: TGCAGCGTTGGGGCCTTACCGGCCGGGGAGCTGTTTTTT.

The table lists this clone with a few counts. Other DNA sequences of this sample code for an identical CDR3. The chain has TRBV5-1 and TRBJ2-1; D is unresolved. Trimming cost V 4 bases and J 0 bases, with 5 bases left between them. Germline V gene data show CDR1 as SGHRS and CDR2 as YFSETQ. The CDR3 length is 13 residues. The DNA of the CDR3 is TGCGCCAGCAGCCCGAGCTCCTACAATGAGCAGTTCTTC. Protein sequence: CASSPSSYNEQFF.

The chain uses TRBV7-8 and TRBJ2-7; 8 bases agree with TRBD2. The germline V gene encodes CDR1 SGHVS and CDR2 FQNEAQ. With 1 base clipped from V and 4 bases from J, the junction kept 15 bases outside the gene matches. CDR3 length equals 18 residues. CDR3 residues: CASSLDGRASAQLYEQYF. CDR3 coding DNA: TGTGCCAGCAGCTTAGACGGGAGGGCCAGTGCCCAACTTTACGAGCAGTACTTC.

The chain has TRBV7-9 and TRBJ2-1, with D possibly matching TRBD2 (6 bases). With 1 base removed from V and 10 bases from J, the gap between germline ends came to 17 bases. The CDR3 extends over 15 amino acids. Germline V gene data show CDR1 as SEHNR and CDR2 as FQNEAQ (reference sequence). CDR3 bases: TGTGCCAGCAGCTTAGAGGAATTTATTAGCGGAGAGCAGTTCTTC. It is translated as CASSLEEFISGEQFF.